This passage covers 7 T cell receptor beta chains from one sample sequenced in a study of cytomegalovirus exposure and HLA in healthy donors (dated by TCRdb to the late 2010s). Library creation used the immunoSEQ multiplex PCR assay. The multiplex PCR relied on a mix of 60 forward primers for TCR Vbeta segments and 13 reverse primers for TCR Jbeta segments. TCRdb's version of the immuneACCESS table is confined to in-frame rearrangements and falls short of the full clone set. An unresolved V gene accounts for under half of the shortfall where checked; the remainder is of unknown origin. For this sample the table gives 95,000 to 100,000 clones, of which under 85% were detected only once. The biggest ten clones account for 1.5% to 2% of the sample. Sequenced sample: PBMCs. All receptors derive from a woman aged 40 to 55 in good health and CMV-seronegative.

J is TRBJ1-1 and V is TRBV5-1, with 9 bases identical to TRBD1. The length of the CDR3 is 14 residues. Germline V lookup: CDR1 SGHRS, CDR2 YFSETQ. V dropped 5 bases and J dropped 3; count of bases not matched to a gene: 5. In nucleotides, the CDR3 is TGCGCCAGCAGACAGGGGGCGCAATACACTGAAGCTTTCTTT. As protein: CASRQGAQYTEAFF.

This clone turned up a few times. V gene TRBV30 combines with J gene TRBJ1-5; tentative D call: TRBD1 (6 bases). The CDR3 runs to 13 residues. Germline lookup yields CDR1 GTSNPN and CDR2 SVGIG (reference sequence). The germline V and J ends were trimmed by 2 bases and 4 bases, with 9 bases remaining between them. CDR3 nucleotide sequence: TGTGCCTGGAGTACTCAGGGGAATCAGCCCCAGCATTTT. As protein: CAWSTQGNQPQHF.

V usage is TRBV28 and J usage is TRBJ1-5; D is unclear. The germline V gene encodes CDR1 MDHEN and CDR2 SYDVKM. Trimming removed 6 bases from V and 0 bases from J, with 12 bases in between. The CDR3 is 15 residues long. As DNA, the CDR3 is TGTGCCAGCAGGGGTCGGCAGCGTAGCAATCAGCCCCAGCATTTT. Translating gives CASRGRQRSNQPQHF. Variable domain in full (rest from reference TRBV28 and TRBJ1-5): DVKVTQSSRYLVKRTGEKVFLECVQDMDHENMFWYRQDPGLGLRLIYFSYDVKMKEKGDIPEGYSVSREKKERFSLILESASTNQTSMYLCASRGRQRSNQPQHFGDGTRLSIL.

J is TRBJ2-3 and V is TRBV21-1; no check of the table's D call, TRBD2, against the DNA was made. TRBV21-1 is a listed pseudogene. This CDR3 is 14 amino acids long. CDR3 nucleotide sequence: TGTGCCAGCGGGAGGCGGCGGGGGACAGATACGCAGTATTTT. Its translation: CASGRRRGTDTQYF.

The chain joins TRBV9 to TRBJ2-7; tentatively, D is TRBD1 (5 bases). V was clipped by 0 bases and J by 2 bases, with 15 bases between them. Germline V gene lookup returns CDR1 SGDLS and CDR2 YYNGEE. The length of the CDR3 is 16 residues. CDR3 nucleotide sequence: TGTGCCAGCAGCGTAGTTTCCGAGGCAGGGACCTACGAGCAGTACTTC. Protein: CASSVVSEAGTYEQYF.

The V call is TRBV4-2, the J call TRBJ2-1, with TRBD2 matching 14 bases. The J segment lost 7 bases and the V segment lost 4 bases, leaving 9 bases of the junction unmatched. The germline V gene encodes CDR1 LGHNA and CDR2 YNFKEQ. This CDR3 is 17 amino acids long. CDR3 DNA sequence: TGTGCCAGCAGCCCCGGGACTAGCGGGAGTAGGGCTAATGAGCAGTTCTTC. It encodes CASSPGTSGSRANEQFF.

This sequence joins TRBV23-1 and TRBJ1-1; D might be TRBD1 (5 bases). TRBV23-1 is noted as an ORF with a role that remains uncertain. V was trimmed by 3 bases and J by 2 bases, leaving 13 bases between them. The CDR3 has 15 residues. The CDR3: CASSQRPQGNTEAFF. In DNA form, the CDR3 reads TGCGCCAGCAGTCAGCGCCCCCAGGGTAACACTGAAGCTTTCTTT.